This TCR beta chain was profiled in a study of identical twins. This CDR3 is built from 14 residues. V was cut by 0 bases and J by 10 bases, with 11 bases left in between. Germline V gene sequence: CDR1 SGDLS, CDR2 YYNGEE. Using its own MiXCR run on the 5' RACE reads, TCRdb lists one record per CDR3 protein. Counted here are fewer than 500,000 distinct CDR3 sequences, 13% to 15% occurring once; the ten biggest clones make up approximately 1%. The same sample was also studied in work on yellow fever vaccine responses in identical twins.

The rearrangement uses TRBV9 and TRBJ1-6; D gene uncertain. The TCR sequence derives from a woman between 18 and 29 years old in good health. Sequences were obtained from CD4+ T cells sorted from blood. CDR3 in DNA: TGTGCCAGCAGCGTAGGGGCAGGAGCCTCACCCCTCCACTTT. It translates to CASSVGAGASPLHF.